This T cell receptor beta chain was documented in a study of shared clonotypes between healthy human individuals. The wider study: Donor composition was two women and a few men, aged 18 to 49.

Data came from immunoSEQ multiplex PCR; TCRdb stores just in-frame clones and leaves some out. The sample consists of over a million clones, about 98.5% of them appearing once. The CDR3 is 13 amino acids. Germline V gene data show CDR1 as SGHRS and CDR2 as YFSETQ. V was clipped by 0 bases and J by 5 bases, with 7 bases between them. The receptor's source is a man under 40 in good health. Sequencing was performed on naive CD4+ T cells sorted from blood. As for subset: CD45RA+ positively selected. The V and J genes are TRBV5-1 and TRBJ2-3; no clear D gene. This CDR3 is CASSLVWEDTQYF. The CDR3 bases are TGCGCCAGCAGCTTGGTCTGGGAAGATACGCAGTATTTT.